A single sample is the source of the 9 T cell receptor beta chains below, sequenced in a study of human CD4 T cells and Enterobacteriaceae (dated by TCRdb to the early 2020s). Memory CD4+ T cells, defined as all CD4+ cells other than CD45RA+CCR7+CD95- naive cells, were FACS-sorted on a FACSAria III to a purity of over 98%. The library was built by means of the immunoSEQ multiplex PCR assay. This immuneACCESS table, as held by TCRdb, lists in-frame sequences with V and J called but not all clones. Of the missing ones, under half trace to an unresolved V gene in checked studies; the others have no known cause. The sample table holds 25,000 to 30,000 clones, of which 70% to 85% were seen once. Roughly 1.8% of the sample is taken by the ten largest. Sequencing was performed on memory CD4+ T cells from blood. Read against the paper, the sample's cell subset or site label means: total memory CD4 T cells sorted directly ex vivo, unstimulated. The receptors come from a human donor in good health.

This chain joins TRBV4-1 and TRBJ1-2; D gene uncertain. The CDR3 contains 14 residues. V lost 0 bases and J 4 bases, leaving 9 bases between the germline ends. Germline lookup yields CDR1 MGHRA and CDR2 YSYEKL. CDR3 coding DNA: TGCGCCAGCAGCCAAGATGTGGTTAGCTATGGCTACACCTTC. Protein sequence: CASSQDVVSYGYTF.

The gene calls are TRBV18 and TRBJ2-6; 7 nucleotides match TRBD1. The CDR3 covers 17 residues. Trimming cost V 4 bases and J 0 bases; bases outside gene matches: 6. From germline, CDR1 is KGHSH and CDR2 LQKENI. Written as DNA, the CDR3 is TGTGCCAGCTCACAGGGACAGCGCAACTCTGGGGCCAACGTCCTGACTTTC. This codes for CASSQGQRNSGANVLTF.

This clone was found once. The chain carries TRBV5-4 and TRBJ1-2, with unresolved D. The V gene lost 0 bases and the J gene lost 4 bases, with 13 bases spanning the gap. Germline CDR1 SGHNT, CDR2 YYREEE (reference sequence). This CDR3 has 15 residues. The CDR3 DNA follows: TGTGCCAGCAGCTTGGACTTAGGAGTTACCTATGGCTACACCTTC. Translation: CASSLDLGVTYGYTF.

The sample holds a few counts of this clone. This chain joins TRBV27 and TRBJ2-3, with D perhaps matching TRBD1 (6 bases). V was clipped by 2 bases and J by 2 bases, with 20 bases between them. In germline, CDR1 is MNHEY, CDR2 SMNVEV (reference sequence). CDR3 size: 18 residues. This chain's CDR3 is CASSLPQGTRDPTDTQYF. The CDR3 coding sequence is TGTGCCAGCAGTTTACCACAAGGGACAAGGGACCCCACAGATACGCAGTATTTT.

This chain links TRBV29-1 with TRBJ1-1, with 7 nucleotides matching TRBD1. The germline V gene encodes CDR1 SQVTM and CDR2 ANQGSEA. V lost 6 bases to trimming and J lost 1 base; unmatched junction nucleotides: 5. The CDR3 is 13 amino acids. The CDR3 sequence is CSVSRDRNTEAFF. CDR3 coding DNA: TGCAGCGTGAGCCGGGACAGGAACACTGAAGCTTTCTTT. The full variable domain, completed using reference TRBV29-1 and TRBJ1-1, is SAVISQKPSRDICQRGTSLTIQCQVDSQVTMMFWYRQQPGQSLTLIATANQGSEATYESGFVIDKFPISRPNLTFSTLTVSNMSPEDSSIYLCSVSRDRNTEAFFGQGTRLTVV.

The chain employs TRBV7-3 and TRBJ1-2, with 7 bases matching TRBD1. CDR3 length: 18 amino acids. The V gene end was trimmed by 5 bases and the J gene end by 4 bases; junction bases not matched to a gene: 19. Germline values: CDR1 SGHTA, CDR2 FQGTGA. CDR3 DNA: TGTGCCAGCAGCCCTGACAGGGAACCTCCGCGTTACTCCTATGGCTACACCTTC. This translates into CASSPDREPPRYSYGYTF.

The chain employs TRBV19 and TRBJ1-4; D not resolved. Germline V gene lookup returns CDR1 LNHDA and CDR2 SQIVND (reference sequence). There are 11 residues in the CDR3. The V gene lost 3 bases and the J gene lost 8 bases, with 4 bases spanning the gap. CDR3: CASSIDEKLFF. CDR3 DNA sequence: TGTGCCAGTAGTATTGACGAAAAACTGTTTTTT.

V and J are TRBV5-6 and TRBJ1-4; D is unresolved. In germline, CDR1 is SGHDT, CDR2 YYEEEE. This CDR3 has 13 amino acids. The V end lost 2 bases, the J end lost 2 bases, and 4 bases lay between the germline ends. CDR3 sequence: CASSFWTNEKLFF. As DNA, the CDR3 is TGTGCCAGCAGCTTTTGGACTAATGAAAAACTGTTTTTT. Together with reference TRBV5-6 and TRBJ1-4, the CDR3 gives the full variable domain: DAGVTQSPTHLIKTRGQQVTLRCSPKSGHDTVSWYQQALGQGPQFIFQYYEEEERQRGNFPDRFSGHQFPNYSSELNVNALLLGDSALYLCASSFWTNEKLFFGSGTQLSVL.

V is TRBV19 and J is TRBJ2-2; TRBD1 agrees at 11 bases. The germline CDR1 and CDR2 sequences are LNHDA and SQIVND (reference sequence). J lost 7 bases, V lost 5 bases, and 12 bases had no gene match. The CDR3 is made up of 17 amino acids. CDR3 residues: CASSASDRGRYGGELFF. The DNA of the CDR3 is TGTGCCAGTAGTGCCTCGGACAGGGGGCGCTATGGCGGGGAGCTGTTTTTT.